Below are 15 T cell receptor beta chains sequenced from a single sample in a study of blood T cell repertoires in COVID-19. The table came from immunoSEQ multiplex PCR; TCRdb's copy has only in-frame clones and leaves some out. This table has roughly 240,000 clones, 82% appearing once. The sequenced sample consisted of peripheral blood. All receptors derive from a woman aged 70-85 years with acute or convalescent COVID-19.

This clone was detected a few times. In DNA form, the CDR3 reads TGTGCCAGCAGCAATCGACAGACCAGCTCTGGAAACACCATATATTTT. Protein: CASSNRQTSSGNTIYF. The chain has TRBV21-1 and TRBJ1-3; no DNA check was done on the table's D call, TRBD1. TRBV21-1 is shown as a pseudogene. The CDR3 runs to 16 residues.

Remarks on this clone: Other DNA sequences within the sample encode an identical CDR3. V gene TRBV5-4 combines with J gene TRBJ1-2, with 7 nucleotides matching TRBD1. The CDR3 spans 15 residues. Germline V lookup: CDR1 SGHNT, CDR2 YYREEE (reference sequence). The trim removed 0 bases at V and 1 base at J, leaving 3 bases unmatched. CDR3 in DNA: TGTGCCAGCAGCTTGGGTCAGGGGGGTAACTATGGCTACACCTTC. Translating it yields CASSLGQGGNYGYTF.

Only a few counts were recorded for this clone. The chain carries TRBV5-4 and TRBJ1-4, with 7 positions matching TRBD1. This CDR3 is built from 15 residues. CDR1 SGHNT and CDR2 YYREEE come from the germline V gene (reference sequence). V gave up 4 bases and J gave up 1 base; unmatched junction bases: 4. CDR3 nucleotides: TGTGCCAGCAGCCTCCGACAGGGAACTAATGAAAAACTGTTTTTT. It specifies CASSLRQGTNEKLFF.

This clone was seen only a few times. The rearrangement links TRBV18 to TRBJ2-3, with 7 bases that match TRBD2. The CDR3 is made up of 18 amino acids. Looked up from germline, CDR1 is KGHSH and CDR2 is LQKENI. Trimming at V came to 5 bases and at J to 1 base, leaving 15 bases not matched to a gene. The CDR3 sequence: CASSSTPQSAGGTDTQYF. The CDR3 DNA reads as TGTGCCAGCTCATCAACACCCCAATCGGCGGGGGGCACAGATACGCAGTATTTT. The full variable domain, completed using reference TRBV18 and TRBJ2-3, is NAGVMQNPRHLVRRRGQEARLRCSPMKGHSHVYWYRQLPEEGLKFMVYLQKENIIDESGMPKERFSAEFPKEGPSILRIQQVVRGDSAAYFCASSSTPQSAGGTDTQYFGPGTRLTVL.

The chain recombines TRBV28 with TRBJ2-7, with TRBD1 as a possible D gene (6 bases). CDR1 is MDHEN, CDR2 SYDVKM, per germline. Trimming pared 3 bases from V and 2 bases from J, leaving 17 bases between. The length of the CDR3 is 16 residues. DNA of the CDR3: TGTGCCAGCAGTTTCCGCCGGACAGACCTGACCTACGAGCAGTACTTC. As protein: CASSFRRTDLTYEQYF.

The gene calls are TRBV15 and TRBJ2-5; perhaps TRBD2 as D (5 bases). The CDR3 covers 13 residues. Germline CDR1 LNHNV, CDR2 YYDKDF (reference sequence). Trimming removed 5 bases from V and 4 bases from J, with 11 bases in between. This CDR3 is CATSEGVRETQYF. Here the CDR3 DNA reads TGTGCCACCAGCGAGGGCGTCCGAGAGACCCAGTACTTC.

The CDR3: CASRTDRSSYEQYF. The CDR3 nucleotides read TGTGCCAGCAGGACCGACAGAAGCTCCTACGAGCAGTACTTC. The V and J genes are TRBV27 and TRBJ2-7, with a weak D call TRBD1 (5 bases). Per the germline V gene, CDR1 is MNHEY and CDR2 is SMNVEV (reference sequence). The CDR3 covers 14 residues. V lost 6 bases, J lost 0 bases, and 12 bases lay in between.

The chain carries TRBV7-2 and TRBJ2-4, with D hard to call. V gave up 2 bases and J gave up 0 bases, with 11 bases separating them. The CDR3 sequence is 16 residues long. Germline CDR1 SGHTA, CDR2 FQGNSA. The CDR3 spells CASSLMSSLAKNIQYF. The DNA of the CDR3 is TGTGCCAGCAGCTTAATGAGTTCTCTAGCCAAAAACATTCAGTACTTC.

Written as DNA, the CDR3 is TGTGCCAGCAGCTTGGAATCACAGGTGAACACTGAAGCTTTCTTT. Its translation is CASSLESQVNTEAFF. This chain links TRBV5-4 with TRBJ1-1, with D perhaps matching TRBD1 (5 bases). The germline V gene has CDR1 SGHNT and CDR2 YYREEE (reference sequence). V was clipped by 0 bases and J by 0 bases, with 9 bases between them. The CDR3 is made up of 15 amino acids.

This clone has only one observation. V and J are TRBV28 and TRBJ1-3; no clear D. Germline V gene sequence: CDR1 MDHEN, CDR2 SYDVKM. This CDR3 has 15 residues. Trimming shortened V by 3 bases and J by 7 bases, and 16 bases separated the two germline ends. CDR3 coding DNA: TGTGCCAGCAGTTTTCCCTTTGGACTTGGGAACACCATATATTTT. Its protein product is CASSFPFGLGNTIYF.

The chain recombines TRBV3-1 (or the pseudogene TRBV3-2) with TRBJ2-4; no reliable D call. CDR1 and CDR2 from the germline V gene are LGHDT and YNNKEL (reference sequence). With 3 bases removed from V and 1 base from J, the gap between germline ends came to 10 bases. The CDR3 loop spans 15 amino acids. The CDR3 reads CASSHVTSAKNIQYF. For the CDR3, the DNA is TGTGCCAGCAGCCACGTAACTTCGGCCAAAAACATTCAGTACTTC.

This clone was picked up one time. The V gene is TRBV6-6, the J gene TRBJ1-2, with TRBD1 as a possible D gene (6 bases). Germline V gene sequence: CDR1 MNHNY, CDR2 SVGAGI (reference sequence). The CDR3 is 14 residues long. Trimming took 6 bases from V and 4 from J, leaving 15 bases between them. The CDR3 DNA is TGTGCCAGCAGCAGACAGGAGGCCCGCTATGGCTACACCTTC. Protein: CASSRQEARYGYTF.

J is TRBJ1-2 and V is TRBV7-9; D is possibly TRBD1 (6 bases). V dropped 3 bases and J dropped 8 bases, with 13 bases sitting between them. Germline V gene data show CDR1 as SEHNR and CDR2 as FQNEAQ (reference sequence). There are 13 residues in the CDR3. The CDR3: CASSFMGAGGYTF. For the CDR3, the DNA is TGTGCCAGCAGCTTCATGGGGGCTGGCGGCTACACCTTC. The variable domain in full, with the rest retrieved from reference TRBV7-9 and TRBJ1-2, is DTGVSQNPRHKITKRGQNVTFRCDPISEHNRLYWYRQTLGQGPEFLTYFQNEAQLEKSRLLSDRFSAERPKGSFSTLEIQRTEQGDSAMYLCASSFMGAGGYTFGSGTRLTVV.

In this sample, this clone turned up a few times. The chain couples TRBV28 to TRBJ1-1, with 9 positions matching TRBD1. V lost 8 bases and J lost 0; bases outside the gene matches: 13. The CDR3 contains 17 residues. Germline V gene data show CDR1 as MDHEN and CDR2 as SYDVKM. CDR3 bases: TGTGCCAGCGGGATTGGACAGGGGATACTTATGAACACTGAAGCTTTCTTT. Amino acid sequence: CASGIGQGILMNTEAFF.

The CDR3 reads CASSLGRVKNTEAFF. In nucleotides, the CDR3 is TGTGCCAGCAGCTTAGGGAGAGTTAAGAACACTGAAGCTTTCTTT. The rearrangement links TRBV7-8 to TRBJ1-1; no firm D call. Germline CDR1 reads SGHVS; CDR2 reads FQNEAQ. This CDR3 spans 15 amino acids. Trimming shortened V by 1 base and J by 1 base, and 10 bases separated the two germline ends. Complete variable domain (other parts from reference TRBV7-8 and TRBJ1-1): GAGVSQSPRYKVAKRGQDVALRCDPISGHVSLFWYQQALGQGPEFLTYFQNEAQLDKSGLPSDRFFAERPEGSVSTLKIQRTQQEDSAVYLCASSLGRVKNTEAFFGQGTRLTVV.